Listed here are 7 T cell receptor beta chains from one sample, sequenced in a study of shared clonotypes between healthy human individuals. CD45RO-negative cells were positively selected for CCR7, leaving out terminally differentiated effector memory CD45RA+ cells. The table came from immunoSEQ multiplex PCR; TCRdb's copy has only in-frame clones and leaves some out. The sample has some 2.1 million clones; 93% are singletons. The specimen was naive CD8+ T cells from PBMCs. All receptors derive from a man younger than 35 in good health. Some clones in this sample may be carry-over from other donors' samples.

The chain has TRBV5-4 and TRBJ2-1; D remains ambiguous. The CDR3 is 16 amino acids. Germline lookup yields CDR1 SGHNT and CDR2 YYREEE (reference sequence). The germline V and J ends were trimmed by 0 bases and 3 bases, with 13 bases remaining between them. The CDR3, as DNA: TGTGCCAGCAGCTTGGAACGGTATGTTCTCTACAATGAGCAGTTCTTC. Protein sequence: CASSLERYVLYNEQFF.

This rearrangement joins TRBV20-1 to TRBJ1-2; D is ambiguous. The V gene's germline CDR1 is DFQATT and CDR2 SNEGSKA (reference sequence). The CDR3 spans 11 residues. The V gene lost 6 bases and the J gene lost 4 bases, with 9 bases spanning the gap. The CDR3 is CSAQPLYGYTF. CDR3 DNA: TGCAGTGCCCAACCACTCTATGGCTACACCTTC.

The rearrangement uses TRBV28 and TRBJ2-5, with 9 bases fitting TRBD2. After removal of 5 bases from V and 6 bases from J, the junction contained 7 bases not matched to a gene. Germline CDR1 and CDR2: MDHEN and SYDVKM. The CDR3 runs to 14 residues. The CDR3 loop is CASSPFSGRQTQYF. Here the CDR3 DNA reads TGTGCCAGCAGTCCATTTAGCGGGAGACAGACCCAGTACTTC.

The CDR3: CASSKPGTSVWYNEQFF. Written as DNA, the CDR3 is TGTGCCAGTAGCAAACCCGGGACTAGTGTTTGGTACAATGAGCAGTTCTTC. This rearrangement joins TRBV19 to TRBJ2-1; 8 bases line up with TRBD2. The ends lost 6 bases at V and 4 bases at J; junction bases unmatched: 14. The CDR3 covers 17 residues. Germline V CDR1 and CDR2: LNHDA, SQIVND (reference sequence). The full variable domain, completed using reference TRBV19 and TRBJ2-1, is DGGITQSPKYLFRKEGQNVTLSCEQNLNHDAMYWYRQDPGQGLRLIYYSQIVNDFQKGDIAEGYSVSREKKESFPLTVTSAQKNPTAFYLCASSKPGTSVWYNEQFFGPGTRLTVL.

This chain joins TRBV10-2 and TRBJ1-2; D is unresolved. Trimming pared 6 bases from V and 2 bases from J, leaving 4 bases between. Germline assignment: CDR1 WSHSY and CDR2 SAAADI. The CDR3 has 11 amino acids. DNA for the CDR3: TGCGCCAGCAGGCTAAACTATGGCTACACCTTC. This gives the protein CASRLNYGYTF.

The CDR3 bases are TGTGCCACCCTGGGTAGGGCAGGGGGAGACTATGGCTACACCTTC. Translation gives CATLGRAGGDYGYTF. This chain connects TRBV27 to TRBJ1-2, with 7 bases aligning to TRBD1. This CDR3 has 15 amino acids. The junction had 14 bases not matched to a gene; V was cut back by 10 bases and J by 3 bases. Germline-derived CDR1 and CDR2 are MNHEY and SMNVEV (reference sequence).

This chain connects TRBV27 to TRBJ2-7, with no clear D. Between the trimmed V and J ends, which lost 3 bases and 3 bases, there was a span of 12 bases. The CDR3 extends over 14 amino acids. Germline loops: CDR1 MNHEY, CDR2 SMNVEV (reference sequence). Here the CDR3 reads CASSFFMGNYEQYF. CDR3 bases: TGTGCCAGCAGTTTTTTCATGGGTAACTACGAGCAGTACTTC.